Described below is a single TCR beta chain sequence and its context. Its antigen is not identified. The data originate from a study of vaccination effects on CD4 cells after COVID-19. This table comes from immunoSEQ multiplex PCR, and its TCRdb copy is limited to in-frame clones, with some not included. The table shows some 50,000 clones, with approximately 61% occurring only once. Culture lasted around eleven days before CD4+ T cell isolation. Both day 3 and day 7 saw half the medium replaced with IL-2 medium. CDR1 and CDR2 (germline): SGHTA, FQGNSA. V lost 6 bases and J lost 2; bases outside the gene matches: 15. This CDR3 spans 17 amino acids.

This specimen was CD4+ T cells from PBMCs cultured without peptide, taken before COVID-19 vaccination. The rearrangement links TRBV7-2 to TRBJ1-2; TRBD1 aligns across 7 bases. This clonotype originated in a human donor who received a COVID-19 vaccine. The CDR3 region is CASSLLGQATVNYGYTF. The CDR3 bases are TGTGCCAGCAGTTTACTCGGACAGGCCACTGTCAACTATGGCTACACCTTC. Based on the CDR3 plus reference TRBV7-2 and TRBJ1-2, the full variable domain is GAGVSQSPSNKVTEKGKDVELRCDPISGHTALYWYRQSLGQGLEFLIYFQGNSAPDKSGLPSDRFSAERTGGSVSTLTIQRTQQEDSAVYLCASSLLGQATVNYGYTFGSGTRLTVV.